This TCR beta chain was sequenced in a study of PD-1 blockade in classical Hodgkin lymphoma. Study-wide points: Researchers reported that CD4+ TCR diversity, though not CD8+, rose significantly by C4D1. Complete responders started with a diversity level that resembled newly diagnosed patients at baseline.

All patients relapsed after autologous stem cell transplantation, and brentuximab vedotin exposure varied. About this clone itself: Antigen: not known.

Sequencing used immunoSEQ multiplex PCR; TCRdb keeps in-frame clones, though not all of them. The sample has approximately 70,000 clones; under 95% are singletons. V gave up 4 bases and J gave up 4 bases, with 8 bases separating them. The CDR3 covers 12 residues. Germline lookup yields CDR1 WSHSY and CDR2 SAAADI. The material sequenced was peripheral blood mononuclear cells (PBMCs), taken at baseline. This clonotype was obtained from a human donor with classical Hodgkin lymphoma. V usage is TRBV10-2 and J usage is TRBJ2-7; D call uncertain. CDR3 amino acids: CASSGRLYEQYF. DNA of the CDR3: TGCGCCAGCAGTGGAAGGCTTTACGAGCAGTACTTC.